Following are 20 T cell receptor beta chains from one sample sequenced in a study of a mutant IDH1 vaccine in newly diagnosed glioma. For these TCRs, the target antigens are not known. Repertoires were generated with immunoSEQ multiplex PCR, while TCRdb's copy carries only in-frame clones and drops some. The sample has 88,000 or so clones, almost 85% seen once; the top ten hold 2.2%. Sample time point: week 23, last vaccination. Vaccine doses each comprised 300 ug of mutant IDH1 20-mer peptide, with topical imiquimod. Sample: PBMCs, taken from a glioma patient whose treatment included an IDH1 peptide vaccine. These receptors all come from a man younger than 40 with glioma. Some clones in this sample may be carry-over from other donors' samples.

The genes are TRBV9 and TRBJ1-5, with no clear D. The germline V gene has CDR1 SGDLS and CDR2 YYNGEE. The germline V and J ends were trimmed by 0 bases and 1 base, with 14 bases remaining between them. This CDR3 is built from 17 residues. This CDR3 is CASSVDRKWGSNQPQHF. In DNA form, the CDR3 reads TGTGCCAGCAGCGTAGACAGAAAGTGGGGAAGCAATCAGCCCCAGCATTTT.

The rearrangement uses TRBV7-8 and TRBJ2-7; D might be TRBD2 (5 bases). Germline V lookup: CDR1 SGHVS, CDR2 FQNEAQ. V shed 1 base and J shed 2 bases, with 12 bases lying between them. The CDR3 is 15 residues long. CDR3 amino acids: CASSLGSSGAYEQYF. CDR3 nucleotides: TGTGCCAGCAGCTTAGGATCCAGCGGTGCCTACGAGCAGTACTTC. Filled out from reference TRBV7-8 and TRBJ2-7, the complete variable domain reads GAGVSQSPRYKVAKRGQDVALRCDPISGHVSLFWYQQALGQGPEFLTYFQNEAQLDKSGLPSDRFFAERPEGSVSTLKIQRTQQEDSAVYLCASSLGSSGAYEQYFGPGTRLTVT.

About this clone itself: Other DNA sequences from this sample encode an identical CDR3 as well. The V call is TRBV6-1, the J call TRBJ1-6, with TRBD1 identical over 9 bases. Germline V CDR1 and CDR2: MNHNS, SASEGT. This CDR3 region has 13 residues. The junction had 5 bases not matched to a gene; V was cut back by 7 bases and J by 10 bases. CDR3 in DNA: TGTGCCAGCAAAACAGGGGGCGGCTCACCCCTCCACTTT. Translating it yields CASKTGGGSPLHF.

The chain recombines TRBV7-9 with TRBJ2-1, with TRBD2 matching 14 bases. Germline V lookup: CDR1 SEHNR, CDR2 FQNEAQ (reference sequence). With 4 bases clipped from V and 4 bases from J, the junction kept 12 bases outside the gene matches. This CDR3 comprises 19 residues. The CDR3 nucleotides are TGTGCCAGCAGCTCCTACACCGGGACTAGCGGGAGCGCTTACAATGAGCAGTTCTTC. It encodes CASSSYTGTSGSAYNEQFF.

CDR3 sequence reads: CASSISGTNTGELFF. The CDR3 region has the DNA TGCGCCAGCAGTATTTCCGGGACGAACACCGGGGAGCTGTTTTTT. The rearrangement links TRBV10-2 to TRBJ2-2, with D maybe TRBD2 (5 bases). V lost 5 bases and J 0 bases, leaving 10 bases between the germline ends. CDR3 length equals 15 residues. Germline lookup yields CDR1 WSHSY and CDR2 SAAADI.

The V and J genes are TRBV7-9 and TRBJ1-3; the D is unclear. Germline V gene sequence: CDR1 SEHNR, CDR2 FQNEAQ (reference sequence). V lost 2 bases to trimming and J lost 0 bases, with 20 bases between them. This CDR3 has 19 residues. CDR3 residues: CASSLQDWLVRISGNTIYF. The CDR3 nucleotides are TGTGCCAGCAGCTTACAAGATTGGCTAGTACGAATCTCTGGAAACACCATATATTTT.

V gene TRBV7-2 combines with J gene TRBJ1-1; tentatively, D is TRBD1 (5 bases). The CDR3 is made up of 15 amino acids. Trimming shortened V by 5 bases and J by 1 base, and 14 bases separated the two germline ends. CDR1 and CDR2 (germline): SGHTA, FQGNSA. The CDR3 DNA reads as TGTGCCAGCAGCCCCGGGGGGGGAGGGAACACTGAAGCTTTCTTT. Its translation: CASSPGGGGNTEAFF.

V gene TRBV6-6 combines with J gene TRBJ2-7; either TRBD1 or TRBD2 may supply D (5 bases each). The V end was cut by 6 bases, the J end by 0 bases, with 18 bases between. The CDR3 covers 16 residues. Germline-derived CDR1 and CDR2 are MNHNY and SVGAGI (reference sequence). CDR3 sequence reads: CASSRLTGTTSYEQYF. For the CDR3, the DNA is TGTGCCAGCAGCCGACTTACCGGGACCACCTCCTACGAGCAGTACTTC.

This clone was seen only a few times. V usage is TRBV7-8 and J usage is TRBJ1-1; unclear D gene. CDR1 SGHVS and CDR2 FQNEAQ come from the germline V gene. Trimming took 1 base from V and 2 from J, leaving 8 bases between them. The CDR3 spans 14 residues. The CDR3 nucleotides read TGTGCCAGCAGCTTAGTATCGGGAAACACTGAAGCTTTCTTT. It specifies CASSLVSGNTEAFF.

Regarding this clone: The limits of the CDR3 on the DNA are not certain, so only TCRdb's listed CDR3 is given. The chain couples TRBV27 to TRBJ2-3. CDR1 and CDR2 (germline): MNHEY, SMNVEV (reference sequence). The CDR3 comprises 12 residues, both ends counted. The CDR3 sequence is CASSFLADTQYF.

This chain uses TRBV5-1 with TRBJ1-1; D is unclear. The length of the CDR3 is 14 residues. Trimming cost V 5 bases and J 0 bases, with 11 bases left between them. Germline-derived CDR1 and CDR2 are SGHRS and YFSETQ. CDR3 protein: CASSSRTVNTEAFF. The CDR3 DNA reads as TGCGCCAGCAGTTCCCGGACGGTGAACACTGAAGCTTTCTTT.

This clone was seen only once. This chain connects TRBV5-1 to TRBJ2-2, with D perhaps TRBD1 (6 bases). V lost 6 bases to trimming and J lost 1 base, with 16 bases between them. The CDR3 has 16 amino acids. CDR1 and CDR2 (germline): SGHRS, YFSETQ. The CDR3 nucleotides read TGCGCCAGCAAAAATTTACCGGGACAGAACACCGGGGAGCTGTTTTTT. It specifies CASKNLPGQNTGELFF. Drawing the rest from reference TRBV5-1 and TRBJ2-2, the complete variable domain is KAGVTQTPRYLIKTRGQQVTLSCSPISGHRSVSWYQQTPGQGLQFLFEYFSETQRNKGNFPGRFSGRQFSNSRSEMNVSTLELGDSALYLCASKNLPGQNTGELFFGEGSRLTVL.

The genes are TRBV27 and TRBJ2-2; D is unresolved. Germline V gives CDR1 MNHEY, CDR2 SMNVEV (reference sequence). The CDR3 contains 13 residues. Trimming pared 3 bases from V and 4 bases from J, leaving 6 bases between. The CDR3 coding sequence is TGTGCCAGCAGTTTCGGCACCACCGGGGAGCTGTTTTTT. Encoded protein: CASSFGTTGELFF.

The chain employs TRBV11-2 and TRBJ2-3; 8 bases fit TRBD2. Germline V gene sequence: CDR1 SGHAT, CDR2 FQNNGV. Trimming removed 0 bases from V and 2 bases from J; junction bases left unmatched: 4. This CDR3 is built from 16 residues. The CDR3 region has the DNA TGTGCCAGCAGCTTAGACGGCGGGGGGCCCACAGATACGCAGTATTTT. This translates into CASSLDGGGPTDTQYF.

The rearrangement links TRBV30 to TRBJ1-4; D uncertain. CDR1 and CDR2 (germline): GTSNPN, SVGIG (reference sequence). Trimming took off 3 bases at V and 5 bases at J, with 16 bases between the two ends. The CDR3 runs 15 residues. The CDR3 loop is CAWREAGLFNEKLFF. The CDR3 region has the DNA TGTGCCTGGAGGGAGGCGGGCCTCTTCAATGAAAAACTGTTTTTT. The full variable domain, rest sourced from reference TRBV30 and TRBJ1-4, is SQTIHQWPATLVQPVGSPLSLECTVEGTSNPNLYWYRQAAGRGLQLLFYSVGIGQISSEVPQNLSASRPQDRQFILSSKKLLLSDSGFYLCAWREAGLFNEKLFFGSGTQLSVL.

The rearrangement uses TRBV4-2 and TRBJ2-3; possibly TRBD1 or TRBD2 for D (6 bases each). The V and J ends lost 4 bases and 0 bases respectively, with 14 bases between them. There are 16 residues in the CDR3. Germline loops: CDR1 LGHNA, CDR2 YNFKEQ. The CDR3 DNA is TGTGCCAGCAGCCGGGGAGGAAGGGGGAGCACAGATACGCAGTATTTT. Amino acids: CASSRGGRGSTDTQYF.

This clone was found once. The rearrangement joins TRBV19 to TRBJ1-4; a possible D gene is TRBD1 (5 bases). CDR1 and CDR2 (germline): LNHDA, SQIVND (reference sequence). The CDR3 has 15 amino acids. Trimming cost V 9 bases and J 6 bases, with 20 bases left between them. The CDR3 DNA reads TGTGCCAGCCAACGTATGGCAGTAGGGGATGAAAAACTGTTTTTT. It codes for CASQRMAVGDEKLFF.

The chain couples TRBV28 to TRBJ1-1, with TRBD1 as a possible D gene (5 bases). V was cut by 5 bases and J by 3 bases, with 13 bases left in between. The length of the CDR3 is 14 residues. From germline, CDR1 is MDHEN and CDR2 SYDVKM. The CDR3 here is CASSERFRDTEAFF. In DNA form, the CDR3 reads TGTGCCAGCAGTGAAAGGTTCAGGGACACTGAAGCTTTCTTT.

The CDR3 protein is CASSQDSTDYQPQHF. In nucleotides, the CDR3 is TGCGCCAGCAGCCAAGATAGTACAGACTATCAGCCCCAGCATTTT. V usage is TRBV4-3 and J usage is TRBJ1-5; no clear D. Trimming pared 0 bases from V and 5 bases from J, leaving 11 bases between. Germline V gene lookup returns CDR1 LGHNA and CDR2 YSLEER. The CDR3 runs to 15 residues.

The J gene is TRBJ1-2, the V gene TRBV5-1; TRBD1 matches at 8 bases. Germline-derived CDR1 and CDR2 are SGHRS and YFSETQ. CDR3 length: 14 residues. Trimming at V came to 3 bases and at J to 3 bases, leaving 4 bases not matched to a gene. The CDR3 nucleotides read TGCGCCAGCAGCTACGCGGACAGGGACTATGGCTACACCTTC. Protein sequence: CASSYADRDYGYTF.